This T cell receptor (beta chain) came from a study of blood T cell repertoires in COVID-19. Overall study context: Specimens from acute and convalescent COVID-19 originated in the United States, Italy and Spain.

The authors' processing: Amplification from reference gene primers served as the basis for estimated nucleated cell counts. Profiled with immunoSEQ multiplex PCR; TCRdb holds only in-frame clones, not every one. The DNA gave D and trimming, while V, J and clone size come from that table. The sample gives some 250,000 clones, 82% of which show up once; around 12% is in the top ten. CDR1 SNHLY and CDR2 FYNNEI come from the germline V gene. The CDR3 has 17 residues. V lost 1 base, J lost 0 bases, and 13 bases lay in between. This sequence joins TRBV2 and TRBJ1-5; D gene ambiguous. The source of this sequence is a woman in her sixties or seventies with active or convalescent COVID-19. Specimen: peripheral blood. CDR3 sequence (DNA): TGTGCCAGCAGTGAAGGGAGGGCCCGATATAGCAATCAGCCCCAGCATTTT. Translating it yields CASSEGRARYSNQPQHF.